Here is one TCR beta chain with its context. Its cognate antigen is unknown. The source of the sample is a study of T cell repertoires in cytomegalovirus infection. Study in general: Indications of both CMV infection and matching HLA type were provided by public TCR beta signatures. Study findings and constraints: Predominance within the ex vivo response was attributable to HLA-C-restricted CMV-specific TCR beta clonotypes.

TCRdb analysed the reads with MiXCR anew, one entry per CDR3 protein. The table has about 310,000 distinct CDR3 sequences, about a sixth seen once. V lost 3 bases and J lost 5; bases outside the gene matches: 8. The CDR3 totals 15 residues. Germline V lookup: CDR1 MDHEN, CDR2 SYDVKM. Sequenced: PBMCs. The sequence derives from a human donor in good health (CMV status not recorded). Some clones in this sample may be carry-over from other donors' samples. The V gene is TRBV28, the J gene TRBJ1-1, with TRBD1 identical over 8 bases. DNA of the CDR3: TGTGCCAGCAGTTTCGCGACAGGGGTCGGGACTGAAGCTTTCTTT. Amino acids: CASSFATGVGTEAFF.